This T cell receptor beta chain is drawn from a study of shared clonotypes between healthy human individuals. Across the whole study: Aged between 18 and 49, the donors were two women and three men. Notes on the study in general: Genetic and exposure-history diversity was limited by the few donors.

The run depth of the assay was deep. In the authors' workflow: Owing to the provision of junction-only sequences devoid of quality scores by immunoSEQ, filtering differed. TCRdb keeps only in-frame clones here, not all; method: immunoSEQ multiplex PCR. The V and J calls and clone size are taken from that table; D and trimming were inferred from the DNA. The sample yields around 2.1 million clones, just over 90% seen once. Remarks on this clone: Its target is not known.

From germline, CDR1 is SGDLS and CDR2 YYNGEE. J lost 0 bases, V lost 6 bases, and 4 bases had no gene match. This CDR3 region has 15 residues. Terminally differentiated effector memory CD45RA+ cells were excluded from the naive CD8 cells, which were CD45RO-negative and positively selected for CCR7. Sequencing was done on a sample of naive CD8+ T cells from PBMCs. This chain joins TRBV9 and TRBJ2-2; 8 nucleotides align to TRBD1. The receptor was derived from a man aged 18-30 years in good health. Some clones in this sample may be carry-over from other donors' samples. The CDR3 is CASTDRGANTGELFF. DNA for the CDR3: TGTGCCAGCACCGACAGGGGTGCGAACACCGGGGAGCTGTTTTTT.